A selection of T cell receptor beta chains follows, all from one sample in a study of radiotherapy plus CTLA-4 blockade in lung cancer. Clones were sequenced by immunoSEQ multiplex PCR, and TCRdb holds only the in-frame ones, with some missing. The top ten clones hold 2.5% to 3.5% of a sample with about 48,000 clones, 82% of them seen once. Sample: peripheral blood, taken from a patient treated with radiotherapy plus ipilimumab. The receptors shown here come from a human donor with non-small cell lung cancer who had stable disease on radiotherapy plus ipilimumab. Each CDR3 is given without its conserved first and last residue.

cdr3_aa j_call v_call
ASSLGGWGSTRGYT TRBJ1-2 TRBV7-6
ASSADTSTNIQY TRBJ2-4 TRBV19
ASSLQVANTGELF TRBJ2-2 TRBV7-3
ASSPRTLAGVTDTQY TRBJ2-3 TRBV4-1
ASSLEGASGRVTDTQY TRBJ2-3 TRBV7-3
ASSVPTGLLNIQY TRBJ2-4 TRBV6-1
ASSLGGDRGQIF TRBJ1-1 TRBV7-6
ASSSRGGTDTQY TRBJ2-3 TRBV11-3
ASSPRWGTSSETQY TRBJ2-5 TRBV7-8
ASKRRRGNTEAF TRBJ1-1 TRBV19
AGGTGQNQPQH TRBJ1-5 TRBV28
ASSLVQLTNTEAF TRBJ1-1 TRBV7-2
ASSLVGQIQETQY TRBJ2-5 TRBV5-4
ASSSDSPRH TRBJ1-5 TRBV19
ASSAHRVKVVSYEQY TRBJ2-7 TRBV10-2
ASMTSGRSYSEQF TRBJ2-1 TRBV5-1
ASSVGAANYGYT TRBJ1-2 TRBV9
ASSQGTGNKLETQY TRBJ2-5 TRBV4-2
ASSVAGTLYNEQF TRBJ2-1 TRBV19
ASSSMNRLAEAF TRBJ1-1 TRBV6-5
ASRPSSPNLGAEAF TRBJ1-1 TRBV7-9
ASSLEGTDTQY TRBJ2-3 TRBV7-7
ASSERLGRATEKLF TRBJ1-4 TRBV6-1
ASSDGRATDTQY TRBJ2-3 TRBV6-4
ASLSADTYEQY TRBJ2-7 TRBV5-6
ASSLGPQGAGQPQH TRBJ1-5 TRBV7-8
AIDLAESTDTQY TRBJ2-3 TRBV28
ASSEVRPGLTTGELF TRBJ2-2 TRBV6-1